The T cell receptor beta chain described here comes from a study of blood T cell repertoires in COVID-19. Study details: COVID-19 samples, acute and convalescent, were from the United States, Italy and Spain. PBMCs, B-cell-depleted T cells, or T cells were the source of the cDNA or gDNA that made up the material.

In the original workflow: Quantification of nucleated cells was approximated via reference gene primer amplification. Profiled with immunoSEQ multiplex PCR; TCRdb holds only in-frame clones, not every one. V and J calls and clone size are copied from that table; D and trimming were computed from the DNA. The data show about 210,000 clones, about nine tenths seen once. This CDR3 is built from 15 residues. In germline, CDR1 is MNHEY, CDR2 SVGAGI. V shed 0 bases and J shed 7 bases, with 10 bases lying between them. This clonotype was sampled from a man in his 70s with acute or convalescent COVID-19. This chain uses TRBV6-5 with TRBJ1-6; perhaps TRBD1 as D (5 bases). Sequencing input: peripheral blood. CDR3 coding DNA: TGTGCCAGCAGTTACTCGATAGCAGGGAATTCACCCCTCCACTTT. This translates into CASSYSIAGNSPLHF.